Listed below are T cell receptor beta chains from one sample, sequenced in a study of blood T cells in healthy people across ages. TCRdb called the 5' RACE reads again in MiXCR, with one record for every CDR3 protein. The sample contains about 1.7 million distinct CDR3 sequences, 28% of which appear only once. What was sequenced was blood. The source of these receptors is a woman aged 25 to 39 in good health. CDR3s leave out the opening cysteine and the closing phenylalanine or tryptophan. D genes are given only for firm matches. The size of a clone is reported for some rows only, either as once, few or many, or as a class for expanded clones.

d_gene	abundance	v_gene	CDR3aa
TRBD1	many	TRBV5-1	ASSLARGLPDTQY
NA	NA	TRBV29-1	SARGYNEKLF
TRBD1	many	TRBV5-1	ASSTGQSNEQF
NA	NA	TRBV15	ATSRDYRGAGGQF
NA	many	TRBV7-3	ASSEGNQETQY
NA	many	TRBV11-2	ASSWAGNQETQY
TRBD2	NA	TRBV6-5	ASSRGGLAYNEQY
NA	NA	TRBV20-1	SAEGRTDTEAF
NA	many	TRBV12-3/TRBV12-4	ASTDQVSYNEQF
TRBD2	few	TRBV4-3	ASSQTSGRAHEQY
TRBD2	few	TRBV5-1	ASSGTSGGIDTQY
TRBD1	many	TRBV4-1	ASSQRDRGNEQF
NA	NA	TRBV14	ASSQVSDEQY
NA	few	TRBV7-2	ASSLAQLAPTDTQY
TRBD2	NA	TRBV20-1	SARDPSGGGFQETQY
NA	few	TRBV7-2	ASSFGGTWNSPLH
TRBD2	NA	TRBV5-4	ASSLDRGGVYEQF
TRBD2	many	TRBV27	ASSLAGDVYEQY
NA	NA	TRBV12-3/TRBV12-4	ASSFRDGKF
TRBD2	many	TRBV29-1	SVFDSGRGHNEQF
TRBD1	NA	TRBV19	ASSSAGQGGNQPQH
NA	NA	TRBV29-1	SGMDRNNEQF
TRBD1	NA	TRBV5-1	ASSTGARQGMGETQY
TRBD2	NA	TRBV5-1	ASSSTSDPTDTQY
TRBD2	few	TRBV11-2	ASSRTRDEQY
TRBD2	few	TRBV12-3/TRBV12-4	ASGAGEETQY
TRBD1	few	TRBV6-6	ASTLGGGQVYSYT
NA	NA	TRBV5-6	ASSLVINYNEQF
NA	NA	TRBV4-2	ACSQGGATQGREQY
TRBD2	few	TRBV29-1	SVAGGTSGGYNEQF
TRBD1	NA	TRBV20-1	SARQGRSYNEQF
TRBD2	NA	TRBV6-2/TRBV6-3	ASSGLAGAWRELF
TRBD1	NA	TRBV7-2	AGSLGTGSGANVLT
NA	NA	TRBV7-7	ASSLDLRGELF
TRBD1	NA	TRBV29-1	SVLGFPGQGAYEQY
NA	NA	TRBV7-2	ASLAGSNQPQH
NA	NA	TRBV5-5	ASSLFEQANSPEQY
TRBD1	many	TRBV29-1	SVDGTDYGYT
NA	NA	TRBV10-2	ASSDRGSTGELF
TRBD1	NA	TRBV5-1	ASSLDGTGGDEQF
NA	few	TRBV28	ASRSLNQPQH
NA	once	TRBV10-3	AISPDAHGNQPQH
NA	many	TRBV7-2	ASSLGVYEQF
TRBD1	many	TRBV29-1	SAALTGVNEQY
NA	many	TRBV10-3	AISESTDQPQH
TRBD1	many	TRBV20-1	SARTGPPGNEQY